The sequence of this T cell receptor beta chain was determined in a study of T cell repertoires in cytomegalovirus infection. J gave up 3 bases and V 5 bases, and 12 bases lay outside the gene matches. The CDR3 consists of 16 residues. CDR1 and CDR2 (germline): MDHEN, SYDVKM. TCRdb reprocessed the reads via MiXCR and lists one record per CDR3 protein. The sample has roughly 250,000 distinct CDR3 sequences, 22% seen once; the top ten hold about 20%. Findings and caveats of the study: Cumulative public TCR beta family frequency identified CMV carriers with the relevant HLA. Ex vivo, HLA-C-restricted CMV-specific TCR beta clonotypes prevailed over the rest of the response.

The sample holds a few counts of this clonotype. Antigen unknown. The chain uses TRBV28 and TRBJ2-7, with 8 bases lining up with TRBD1. The source of this sequence is a human donor in good health (CMV status not recorded). Some clones in this sample may be carry-over from other donors' samples. The sequenced material came from CD8+ T cells from PBMCs. The CDR3 region has the DNA TGTGCCAGCAGTGTATTGGGACAGGCTACATACTACGAGCAGTACTTC. This codes for CASSVLGQATYYEQYF. The entire variable domain, with the rest obtained from reference TRBV28 and TRBJ2-7, is as follows: DVKVTQSSRYLVKRTGEKVFLECVQDMDHENMFWYRQDPGLGLRLIYFSYDVKMKEKGDIPEGYSVSREKKERFSLILESASTNQTSMYLCASSVLGQATYYEQYFGPGTRLTVT.